The present TCR beta chain was sequenced within a study of beta chain features in type 1 diabetes. Findings and caveats of the study: The naive, central memory and Treg TCRB repertoires showed an apparent similarity that was greater among patients than among healthy donors.

With regard to this clone: The antigen is undetermined.

Isolated RNA was reverse transcribed in full, so expressed TCRB transcripts were sequenced. Using immunoSEQ multiplex PCR, the repertoire was profiled, and TCRdb retains in-frame clones only, with some absent. The profile covers a few hundred thousand clones, with about 15% appearing a single time and 0.019% taken by the ten largest. Germline values: CDR1 MDHEN, CDR2 SYDVKM. Trimming removed 8 bases at V and 1 base at J, with 20 bases between. The length of the CDR3 is 16 residues. V and J are TRBV28 and TRBJ2-5; the D gene is possibly TRBD2 (6 bases). The receptor's source is a woman between 18 and 30 years old in good health. The sequencing input was naive CD4+ T cells from blood. The CDR3 here is CASSSASSPVQETQYF. The CDR3 DNA is TGTGCCAGCTCTAGCGCCTCCAGTCCTGTCCAAGAGACCCAGTACTTC.